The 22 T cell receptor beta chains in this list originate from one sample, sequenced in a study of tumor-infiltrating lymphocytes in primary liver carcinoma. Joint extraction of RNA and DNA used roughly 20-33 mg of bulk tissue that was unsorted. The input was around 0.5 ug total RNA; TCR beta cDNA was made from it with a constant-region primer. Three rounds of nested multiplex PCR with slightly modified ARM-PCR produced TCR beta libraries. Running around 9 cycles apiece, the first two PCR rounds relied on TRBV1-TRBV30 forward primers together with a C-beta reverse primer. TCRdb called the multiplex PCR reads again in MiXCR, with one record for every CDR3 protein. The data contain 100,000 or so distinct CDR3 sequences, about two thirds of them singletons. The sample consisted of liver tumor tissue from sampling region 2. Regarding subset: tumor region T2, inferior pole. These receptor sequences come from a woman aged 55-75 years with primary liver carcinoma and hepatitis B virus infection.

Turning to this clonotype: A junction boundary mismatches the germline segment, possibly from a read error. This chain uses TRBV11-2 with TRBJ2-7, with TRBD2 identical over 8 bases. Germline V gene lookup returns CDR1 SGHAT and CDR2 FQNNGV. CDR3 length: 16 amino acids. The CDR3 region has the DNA TGTGCCAGCGGCTACGGCGGGAGGACCACGGGAAGCGAGCAGTGCTTC. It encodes CASGYGGRTTGSEQCF. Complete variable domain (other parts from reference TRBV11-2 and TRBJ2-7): EAGVAQSPRYKIIEKRQSVAFWCNPISGHATLYWYQQILGQGPKLLIQFQNNGVVDDSQLPKDRFSAERLKGVDSTLKIQPAKLEDSAVYLCASGYGGRTTGSEQCFGPGTRLTVT.

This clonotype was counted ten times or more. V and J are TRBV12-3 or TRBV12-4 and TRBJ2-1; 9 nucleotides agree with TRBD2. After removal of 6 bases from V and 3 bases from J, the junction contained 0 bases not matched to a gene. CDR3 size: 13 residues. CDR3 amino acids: CASRTSGYNEQFF. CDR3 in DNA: TGTGCCAGCAGGACTAGCGGCTACAATGAGCAGTTCTTC.

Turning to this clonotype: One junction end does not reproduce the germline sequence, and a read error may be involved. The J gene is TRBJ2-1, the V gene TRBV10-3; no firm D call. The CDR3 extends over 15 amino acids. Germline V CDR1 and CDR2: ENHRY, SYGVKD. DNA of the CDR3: TGTGCCATCAGTGTGTCCGAGAGCTCCTACGATGAGCAGTTCTTC. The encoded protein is CAISVSESSYDEQFF.

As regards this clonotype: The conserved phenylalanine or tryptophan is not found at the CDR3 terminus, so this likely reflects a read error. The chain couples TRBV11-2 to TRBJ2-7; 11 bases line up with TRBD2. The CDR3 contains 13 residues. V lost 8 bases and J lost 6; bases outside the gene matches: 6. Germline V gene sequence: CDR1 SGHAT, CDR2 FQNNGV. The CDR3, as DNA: TGTGCCAGCGGTTTAACTAGCGGGAGCGAGCAGTACCTC. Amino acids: CASGLTSGSEQYL.

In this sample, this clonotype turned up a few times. The CDR3 reads CASSVQGSGNTIYF. The CDR3 DNA follows: TGTGCCAGCAGTGTACAGGGGTCTGGAAACACCATATATTTT. This chain joins TRBV28 and TRBJ1-3, with TRBD1 identical over 7 bases. This CDR3 comprises 14 residues. Germline-derived CDR1 and CDR2 are MDHEN and SYDVKM. Germline trimming cut 5 bases from V and 1 base from J; bases unmatched to any gene: 2.

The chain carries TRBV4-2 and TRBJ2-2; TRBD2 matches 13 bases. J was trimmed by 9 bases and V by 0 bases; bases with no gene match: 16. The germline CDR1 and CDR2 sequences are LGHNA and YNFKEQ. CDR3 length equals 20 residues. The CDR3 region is CASSQEAARLAGGRARELFF. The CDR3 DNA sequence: TGTGCCAGCAGCCAAGAGGCCGCGAGACTAGCGGGAGGAAGGGCCAGGGAGCTGTTTTTT.

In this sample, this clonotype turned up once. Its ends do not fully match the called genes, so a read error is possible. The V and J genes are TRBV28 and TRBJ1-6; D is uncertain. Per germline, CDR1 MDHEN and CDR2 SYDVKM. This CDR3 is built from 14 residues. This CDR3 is CANSLIGRDSPLHF. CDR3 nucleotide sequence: TGTGCCAACAGTTTAATAGGGCGTGATTCACCCCTCCACTTT. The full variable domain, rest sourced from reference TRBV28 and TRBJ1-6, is DVKVTQSSRYLVKRTGEKVFLECVQDMDHENMFWYRQDPGLGLRLIYFSYDVKMKEKGDIPEGYSVSREKKERFSLILESASTNQTSMYLCANSLIGRDSPLHFGNGTRLTVT.

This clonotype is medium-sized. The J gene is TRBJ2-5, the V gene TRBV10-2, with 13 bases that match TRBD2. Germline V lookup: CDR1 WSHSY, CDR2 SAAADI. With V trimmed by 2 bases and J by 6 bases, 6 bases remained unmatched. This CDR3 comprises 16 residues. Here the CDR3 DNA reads TGCGCCAGCAGTGAGGAACTAGCGGGAGGGCGAAAGACCCAGTACTTC. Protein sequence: CASSEELAGGRKTQYF.

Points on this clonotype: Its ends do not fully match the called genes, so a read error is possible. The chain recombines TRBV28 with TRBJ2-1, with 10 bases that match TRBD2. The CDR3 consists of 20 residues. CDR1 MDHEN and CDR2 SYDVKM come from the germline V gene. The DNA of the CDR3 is TGTGCCAGCAGTCCGGGGACTAGCGTGAGGGGGTACCCATCACACAATGAGCGGTTCTTC. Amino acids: CASSPGTSVRGYPSHNERFF.

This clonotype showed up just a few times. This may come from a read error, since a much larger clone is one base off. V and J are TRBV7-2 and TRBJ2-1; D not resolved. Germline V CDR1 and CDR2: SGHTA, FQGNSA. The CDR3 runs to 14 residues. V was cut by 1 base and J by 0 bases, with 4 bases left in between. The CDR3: CASSLDSSYNEQFF. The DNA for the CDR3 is TGTGCCAGCAGCTTAGACAGCTCCTACAATGAGCAGTTCTTC.

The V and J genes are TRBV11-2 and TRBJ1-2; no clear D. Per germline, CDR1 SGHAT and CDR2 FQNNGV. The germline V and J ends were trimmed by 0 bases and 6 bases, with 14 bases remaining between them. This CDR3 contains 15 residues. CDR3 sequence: CASSLDPPGYHGYTF. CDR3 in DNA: TGTGCCAGCAGCTTAGATCCTCCGGGCTACCATGGCTACACCTTC.

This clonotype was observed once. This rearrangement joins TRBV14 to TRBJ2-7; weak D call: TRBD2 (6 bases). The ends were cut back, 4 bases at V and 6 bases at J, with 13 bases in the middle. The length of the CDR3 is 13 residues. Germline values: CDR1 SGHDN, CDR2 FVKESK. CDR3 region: CASSPRLVCEQYF. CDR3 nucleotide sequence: TGTGCCAGCAGCCCTAGACTAGTGTGCGAGCAGTACTTC.

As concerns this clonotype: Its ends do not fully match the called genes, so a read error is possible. The CDR3 region is CASSQEAGQGARELSF. CDR3 nucleotide sequence: TGCGCCAGCAGCCAAGAAGCGGGACAGGGCGCCCGGGAGCTGTCTTTT. This sequence joins TRBV4-1 and TRBJ2-2; 9 bases match TRBD1. Looked up from germline, CDR1 is MGHRA and CDR2 is YSYEKL. The CDR3 contains 16 residues.

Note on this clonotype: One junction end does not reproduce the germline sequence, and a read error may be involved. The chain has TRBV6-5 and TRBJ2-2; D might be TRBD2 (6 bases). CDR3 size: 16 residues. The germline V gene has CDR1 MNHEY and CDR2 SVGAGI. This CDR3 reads CVSRTPPGRNTGGLFF. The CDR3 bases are TGTGTCAGCAGAACCCCCCCAGGGAGAAACACCGGGGGGCTGTTTTTT.

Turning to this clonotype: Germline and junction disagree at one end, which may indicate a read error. CDR3: CDSRGQGNTEASF. CDR3 in DNA: TGCGACTCCCGGGGACAGGGGAACACTGAAGCTTCCTTT. The gene calls are TRBV29-1 and TRBJ1-1; TRBD1 matches 10 bases. This CDR3 spans 13 amino acids. Germline CDR1 SQVTM, CDR2 ANQGSEA.

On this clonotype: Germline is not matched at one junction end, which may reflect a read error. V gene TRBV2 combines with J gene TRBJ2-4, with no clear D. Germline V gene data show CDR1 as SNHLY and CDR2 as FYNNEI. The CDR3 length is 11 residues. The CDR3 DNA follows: TGTGCCAGAAGTGATGGGTCAAACCAGTACTTT. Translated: CARSDGSNQYF.

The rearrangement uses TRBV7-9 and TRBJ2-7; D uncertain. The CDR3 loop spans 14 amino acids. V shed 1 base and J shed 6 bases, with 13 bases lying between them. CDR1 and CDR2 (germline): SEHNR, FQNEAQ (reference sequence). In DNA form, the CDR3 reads TGTGCCAGCAGCTTAGGCTTCCTAGGTACCGAGCAGTACTTC. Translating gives CASSLGFLGTEQYF.

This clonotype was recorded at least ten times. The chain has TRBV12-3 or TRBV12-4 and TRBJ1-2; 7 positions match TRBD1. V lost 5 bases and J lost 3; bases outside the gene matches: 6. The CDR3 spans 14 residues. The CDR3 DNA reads TGTGCCAGCAGTATCCGGACAGGAGACTATGGCTACACCTTC. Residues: CASSIRTGDYGYTF.

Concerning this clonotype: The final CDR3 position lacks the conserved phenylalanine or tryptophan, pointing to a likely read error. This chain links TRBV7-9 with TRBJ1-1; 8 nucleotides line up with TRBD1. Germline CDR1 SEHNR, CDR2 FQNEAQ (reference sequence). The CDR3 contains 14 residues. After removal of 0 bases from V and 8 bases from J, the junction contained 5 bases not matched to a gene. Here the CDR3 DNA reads TGTGCCAGCAGCTTAGCCGGACAGGGTTCCGAAGCTTTCTAT. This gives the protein CASSLAGQGSEAFY.

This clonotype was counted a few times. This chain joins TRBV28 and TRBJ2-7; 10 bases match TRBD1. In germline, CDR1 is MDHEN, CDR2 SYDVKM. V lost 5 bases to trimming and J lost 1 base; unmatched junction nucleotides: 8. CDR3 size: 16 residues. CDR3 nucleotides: TGTGCCAGCAGTGCTACCGGGACAGGGGTTTCCTACGAGCAGTACTTC. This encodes CASSATGTGVSYEQYF.

CDR3 coding DNA: TGTGCCAGCAATCCCGGGATGGAATATGGCTACACCTTC. Translating gives CASNPGMEYGYTF. V gene TRBV11-2 combines with J gene TRBJ1-2; D unresolved. Germline CDR1 SGHAT, CDR2 FQNNGV. V was shortened by 7 bases and J by 5 bases, with 14 bases between the two germline ends. This CDR3 has 13 amino acids.

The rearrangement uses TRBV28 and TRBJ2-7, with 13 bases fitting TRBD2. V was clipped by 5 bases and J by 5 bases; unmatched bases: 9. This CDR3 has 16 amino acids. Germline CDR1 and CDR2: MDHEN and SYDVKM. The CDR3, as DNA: TGTGCCAGCAGTCTAACGGGACTAGCGGGAAGGGACGAGCAGTACTTC. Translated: CASSLTGLAGRDEQYF.